This is a list of T cell receptor beta chains from one sample in a study of CD8+ T cells in alopecia areata. TCRdb keeps only in-frame clones here, not all; method: immunoSEQ multiplex PCR. The data contain 130,000 to 150,000 clones, 62% of them seen just once; the ten biggest clones take up 35% to 40%. The sequencing input was CD8+ T cells sorted from blood. The receptors shown here come from a human donor in good health. Each CDR3 is given with its conserved first and last residue. Each record gives: V gene, J gene, D gene, clone size, CDR3 protein, CDR3 DNA. D genes are given only for firm matches. The listing skips clone size in some rows; elsewhere it reads once, few, many or a size class.

V gene: TRBV5-1
J gene: TRBJ2-7
D gene: -
clone size: -
CDR3 protein: CASSLAQSPEQYF
CDR3 DNA: TGCGCCAGCAGCTTGGCGCAGTCACCCGAGCAGTACTTC

V gene: TRBV6-5
J gene: TRBJ1-1
D gene: -
clone size: -
CDR3 protein: CASSQFGTEAFF
CDR3 DNA: TGTGCCAGCAGCCAGTTCGGCACTGAAGCTTTCTTT

V gene: TRBV28
J gene: TRBJ2-5
D gene: -
clone size: -
CDR3 protein: CASSRGLSAEETQYF
CDR3 DNA: TGTGCCAGCAGCCGAGGACTAAGTGCCGAGGAGACCCAGTACTTC

V gene: TRBV2
J gene: TRBJ1-2
D gene: TRBD1
clone size: -
CDR3 protein: CASSDETGYYGYTF
CDR3 DNA: TGTGCCAGCAGTGACGAGACAGGGTATTATGGCTACACCTTC

V gene: TRBV27
J gene: TRBJ1-5
D gene: -
clone size: -
CDR3 protein: CASRGFSSNQPQHF
CDR3 DNA: TGTGCCAGCCGAGGGTTTTCTAGCAATCAGCCCCAGCATTTT

V gene: TRBV29-1
J gene: TRBJ1-4
D gene: -
clone size: -
CDR3 protein: CSAGVGEKLFF
CDR3 DNA: TGCAGCGCCGGGGTCGGAGAAAAACTGTTTTTT

V gene: TRBV7-9
J gene: TRBJ2-2
D gene: TRBD2
clone size: -
CDR3 protein: CASSPLGGERSGELFF
CDR3 DNA: TGTGCCAGCAGCCCCCTCGGGGGGGAGAGGTCCGGGGAGCTGTTTTTT

V gene: TRBV19
J gene: TRBJ2-1
D gene: TRBD2
clone size: -
CDR3 protein: CASSLTSGRTNEQFF
CDR3 DNA: TGTGCCAGTAGCCTGACTAGCGGGAGGACTAATGAGCAGTTCTTC

V gene: TRBV29-1
J gene: TRBJ1-2
D gene: TRBD1
clone size: -
CDR3 protein: CSVARTGRNYGYTF
CDR3 DNA: TGCAGCGTTGCCAGGACAGGGAGAAACTATGGCTACACCTTC

V gene: TRBV5-4
J gene: TRBJ2-2
D gene: -
clone size: -
CDR3 protein: CASSLAHTGNTGELFF
CDR3 DNA: TGTGCCAGCAGCTTGGCCCATACGGGGAACACCGGGGAGCTGTTTTTT

V gene: TRBV4-1
J gene: TRBJ1-2
D gene: TRBD1
clone size: -
CDR3 protein: CASSQFTGGDGYTF
CDR3 DNA: TGCGCCAGCAGCCAATTTACAGGGGGGGATGGCTACACCTTC

V gene: TRBV29-1
J gene: TRBJ2-3
D gene: -
clone size: -
CDR3 protein: CSVEDGASTDTQYF
CDR3 DNA: TGCAGCGTTGAAGACGGCGCCAGCACAGATACGCAGTATTTT

V gene: TRBV11-2
J gene: TRBJ2-7
D gene: -
clone size: -
CDR3 protein: CASSSPPLEQYF
CDR3 DNA: TGTGCCAGCAGCTCCCCCCCTCTCGAGCAGTACTTC

V gene: TRBV29-1
J gene: TRBJ1-2
D gene: -
clone size: few
CDR3 protein: CSVSVGDYYGYTF
CDR3 DNA: TGCAGCGTTTCCGTAGGGGACTACTATGGCTACACCTTC

V gene: TRBV4-1
J gene: TRBJ2-1
D gene: -
clone size: -
CDR3 protein: CASSQGFGGSYNEQFF
CDR3 DNA: TGCGCCAGCAGCCAAGGATTCGGCGGCTCCTACAATGAGCAGTTCTTC

V gene: TRBV5-1
J gene: TRBJ2-7
D gene: TRBD1
clone size: -
CDR3 protein: CASSPLGGTGGNEQYF
CDR3 DNA: TGCGCCAGCAGCCCTCTAGGGGGGACAGGGGGCAACGAGCAGTACTTC

V gene: TRBV25-1
J gene: TRBJ1-4
D gene: -
clone size: -
CDR3 protein: CASSQSATNEKLFF
CDR3 DNA: TGTGCCAGCAGTCAGAGTGCAACTAATGAAAAACTGTTTTTT

V gene: TRBV5-8
J gene: TRBJ2-2
D gene: -
clone size: few
CDR3 protein: CASRMTDNTGELFF
CDR3 DNA: TGTGCCAGCAGAATGACAGATAACACCGGGGAGCTGTTTTTT

V gene: TRBV7-2
J gene: TRBJ2-2
D gene: -
clone size: few
CDR3 protein: CASSHQGNTGELFF
CDR3 DNA: TGTGCCAGCAGTCATCAGGGAAACACCGGGGAGCTGTTTTTT

V gene: TRBV10-2
J gene: TRBJ2-1
D gene: -
clone size: few
CDR3 protein: CASGNNEQFF
CDR3 DNA: TGCGCCAGCGGAAACAATGAGCAGTTCTTC

V gene: TRBV29-1
J gene: TRBJ1-2
D gene: TRBD1
clone size: -
CDR3 protein: CSVEGQGGVYGYTF
CDR3 DNA: TGCAGCGTTGAGGGACAGGGAGGTGTCTATGGCTACACCTTC

V gene: TRBV5-6
J gene: TRBJ2-7
D gene: TRBD1
clone size: -
CDR3 protein: CASSFPAGGEQYF
CDR3 DNA: TGTGCCAGCAGCTTCCCCGCAGGGGGCGAGCAGTACTTC

V gene: TRBV27
J gene: TRBJ1-1
D gene: TRBD1
clone size: few
CDR3 protein: CASSLSRTGRAFF
CDR3 DNA: TGTGCCAGCAGTTTATCGCGGACAGGGAGAGCTTTCTTT

V gene: TRBV19
J gene: TRBJ1-5
D gene: -
clone size: few
CDR3 protein: CASKVGNQPQHF
CDR3 DNA: TGTGCCAGTAAGGTAGGCAATCAGCCCCAGCATTTT

V gene: TRBV7-9
J gene: TRBJ2-1
D gene: TRBD2
clone size: few
CDR3 protein: CASSPGTSGDNYNEQFF
CDR3 DNA: TGTGCCAGCAGCCCCGGGACTAGCGGAGACAATTACAATGAGCAGTTCTTC

V gene: TRBV29-1
J gene: TRBJ2-2
D gene: TRBD2
clone size: few
CDR3 protein: CSVEGLASGELFF
CDR3 DNA: TGCAGCGTGGAGGGACTAGCGTCTGGGGAGCTGTTTTTT

V gene: TRBV2
J gene: TRBJ2-3
D gene: -
clone size: -
CDR3 protein: CASSEAGVDTQYF
CDR3 DNA: TGTGCCAGCAGTGAAGCTGGTGTGGATACGCAGTATTTT

V gene: TRBV9
J gene: TRBJ2-1
D gene: TRBD2
clone size: -
CDR3 protein: CASSPRTSEQFF
CDR3 DNA: TGTGCCAGCAGCCCCCGGACTAGCGAGCAGTTCTTC

V gene: TRBV30
J gene: TRBJ2-5
D gene: -
clone size: -
CDR3 protein: CAWRRAEETQYF
CDR3 DNA: TGTGCCTGGAGAAGGGCGGAAGAGACCCAGTACTTC

V gene: TRBV11-1
J gene: TRBJ2-1
D gene: TRBD2
clone size: -
CDR3 protein: CASSLVWTSGGEQFF
CDR3 DNA: TGTGCCAGCAGCTTAGTTTGGACTAGCGGGGGTGAGCAGTTCTTC

V gene: TRBV29-1
J gene: TRBJ2-2
D gene: -
clone size: -
CDR3 protein: CSVESGELFF
CDR3 DNA: TGCAGCGTTGAGAGCGGGGAGCTGTTTTTT

V gene: TRBV13
J gene: TRBJ2-7
D gene: TRBD2
clone size: few
CDR3 protein: CASSLASGKSSYEQYF
CDR3 DNA: TGTGCCAGCAGCTTAGCTAGCGGGAAGAGCTCCTACGAGCAGTACTTC

V gene: TRBV27
J gene: TRBJ2-5
D gene: -
clone size: -
CDR3 protein: CASSRRDPLETQYF
CDR3 DNA: TGTGCCAGCAGTAGACGGGACCCCCTAGAGACCCAGTACTTC

V gene: TRBV6-1
J gene: TRBJ2-7
D gene: -
clone size: -
CDR3 protein: CASSAQGKSYEQYF
CDR3 DNA: TGTGCCAGCAGTGCACAGGGTAAATCGTACGAGCAGTACTTC

V gene: TRBV20-1
J gene: TRBJ1-1
D gene: -
clone size: few
CDR3 protein: CSASPGEAFF
CDR3 DNA: TGCAGTGCTAGTCCGGGTGAAGCTTTCTTT

V gene: TRBV9
J gene: TRBJ1-5
D gene: -
clone size: -
CDR3 protein: CASSAGSGFGSNQPQHF
CDR3 DNA: TGTGCCAGCAGCGCCGGCAGTGGTTTCGGCAGCAATCAGCCCCAGCATTTT

V gene: TRBV2
J gene: TRBJ1-5
D gene: -
clone size: once
CDR3 protein: CASSERAPMAQPQHF
CDR3 DNA: TGTGCCAGCAGTGAGAGGGCACCAATGGCACAGCCCCAGCATTTT

V gene: TRBV30
J gene: TRBJ2-2
D gene: -
clone size: -
CDR3 protein: CAWSVLANTGELFF
CDR3 DNA: TGTGCCTGGAGTGTACTCGCGAACACCGGGGAGCTGTTTTTT

V gene: TRBV29-1
J gene: TRBJ2-7
D gene: -
clone size: -
CDR3 protein: CSVDAGLAGEQYF
CDR3 DNA: TGCAGCGTTGATGCTGGACTCGCCGGCGAGCAGTACTTC

V gene: TRBV7-6
J gene: TRBJ2-7
D gene: -
clone size: -
CDR3 protein: CASSLILGRSYEQYF
CDR3 DNA: TGTGCCAGCAGCTTGATCCTTGGAAGGAGCTACGAGCAGTACTTC

V gene: TRBV29-1
J gene: TRBJ2-1
D gene: TRBD1
clone size: -
CDR3 protein: CSVDGTGVPYNEQFF
CDR3 DNA: TGCAGCGTTGACGGGACAGGGGTCCCCTACAATGAGCAGTTCTTC